The clone carrying this T cell receptor (beta chain) was seen only once. The sample belongs to a study of cytotoxic CD8 clonotypes in ibrutinib-treated CLL. Measured with immunoSEQ multiplex PCR; TCRdb has only the in-frame clones, and not every one. The sample contains around 70,000 clones, 90% of which appear only once. There are 14 residues in the CDR3. Germline assignment: CDR1 SGHRS and CDR2 YFSETQ. J lost 6 bases, V lost 0 bases, and 2 bases had no gene match. The V and J genes are TRBV5-1 and TRBJ1-4; 7 nucleotides line up with TRBD1. The input for sequencing was PBMCs, taken after 12 months of ibrutinib treatment. This clonotype originated in a human donor with chronic lymphocytic leukemia. CDR3 sequence: CASSLEQGYEKLFF. DNA for the CDR3: TGCGCCAGCAGCTTGGAACAGGGGTATGAAAAACTGTTTTTT.